This T cell receptor (beta chain) is drawn from a study of T cell repertoires in cytomegalovirus infection. Overall study context: Matching HLA type and CMV infection were both indicated by public TCR beta signatures.

TCRdb re-called the reads through MiXCR, storing one row per CDR3 protein. The sample contains around 260,000 distinct CDR3 sequences, 8% to 9.5% of which appear only once. The CDR3 is 15 residues long. Trimming took 1 base from V and 3 from J, leaving 10 bases between them. Looked up from germline, CDR1 is SGHTA and CDR2 is FQGNSA. There are many counts of this clonotype. What it binds is unknown. General study results and limits: Cumulative frequency of public TCR beta families picked out carriers of CMV plus the relevant HLA. The ex vivo response showed dominance by HLA-C-restricted CMV-specific TCR beta clonotypes.

This chain uses TRBV7-2 with TRBJ1-5; D perhaps matches TRBD1 (5 bases). The source material was PBMCs. The TCR was taken from a human donor in good health (CMV status not recorded). Some clones in this sample may be carry-over from other donors' samples. The DNA of the CDR3 is TGTGCCAGCAGCTTAGGAGGGGTCTTCAATCAGCCCCAGCATTTT. This gives the protein CASSLGGVFNQPQHF. The variable domain in full, completed from reference TRBV7-2 and TRBJ1-5, reads GAGVSQSPSNKVTEKGKDVELRCDPISGHTALYWYRQSLGQGLEFLIYFQGNSAPDKSGLPSDRFSAERTGGSVSTLTIQRTQQEDSAVYLCASSLGGVFNQPQHFGDGTRLSIL.